This T cell receptor beta chain was obtained from a study of T cells in Graves' hyperthyroidism and ophthalmopathy. Whole-study findings and limits: Ophthalmopathy was told apart from stable hyperthyroidism by a 13 V-J model. Most thyroid clonotypes expanded above 0.001 were also detected in blood.

There are many counts of this clonotype. Its specificity is unknown. Researchers amplified the TCR beta CDR3 regions from RNA transcripts. During a first-round RT-PCR of the TCR CDR3, the HTBI primer set was used. MiXCR, run by TCRdb on the multiplex PCR reads, gives a single entry per CDR3 protein. The sample contains around 600,000 distinct CDR3 sequences, approximately 15% of which appear only once. Each person with ophthalmopathy scored at least 3 on the Clinical Activity Score, reached NOSPECS grade 4 or higher, and had been ill under 3 months. Fresh peripheral blood, roughly 9.3 ml, was the source of the PBMCs. Trimming pared 2 bases from V and 5 bases from J, leaving 18 bases between. CDR1 GTSNPN and CDR2 SVGIG come from the germline V gene (reference sequence). The CDR3 is made up of 15 amino acids.

This rearrangement joins TRBV30 to TRBJ1-1; a possible D gene is TRBD1 (6 bases). Specimen: blood. The receptor's source is a woman aged 18-30 years with Graves' ophthalmopathy. The CDR3 reads CAWSMFVGASTEAFF. The CDR3 DNA is TGTGCCTGGAGTATGTTTGTGGGGGCTAGTACTGAAGCTTTCTTT. Full variable domain (rest looked up from reference TRBV30 and TRBJ1-1): SQTIHQWPATLVQPVGSPLSLECTVEGTSNPNLYWYRQAAGRGLQLLFYSVGIGQISSEVPQNLSASRPQDRQFILSSKKLLLSDSGFYLCAWSMFVGASTEAFFGQGTRLTVV.